This passage covers 26 T cell receptor beta chains from one sample sequenced in a study of Ad26.COV2.S vaccination and SARS-CoV-2 variants. Treatment here: over 15 received Ad26.COV2.S at low or high dose, single or two shots; five or six received placebo; per-sample allocation not given. Sampling was done on day 63 after the first vaccine or placebo injection. Repertoires were generated with immunoSEQ multiplex PCR, while TCRdb's copy carries only in-frame clones and drops some. The sample contains approximately 480,000 clones, approximately 88% of which appear only once. The sample consisted of peripheral blood, taken in a trial of Ad26.COV2.S vaccine versus placebo. The receptors here all came from a person between 18 and 59 years old who received the Ad26.COV2.S COVID-19 vaccine or a placebo.

V usage is TRBV5-6 and J usage is TRBJ2-2; 10 nucleotides match TRBD2. CDR3 length: 16 amino acids. Germline-derived CDR1 and CDR2 are SGHDT and YYEEEE. Losses at the gene ends were 3 bases for V and 7 bases for J; bases not matched to a gene: 9. CDR3: CASSWGRAGGVGELFF. CDR3 nucleotide sequence: TGTGCCAGCAGCTGGGGACGAGCGGGAGGGGTCGGGGAGCTGTTTTTT.

J is TRBJ2-7 and V is TRBV6-5, with D possibly matching TRBD2 (6 bases). V lost 7 bases and J 1 base, leaving 17 bases between the germline ends. CDR1 is MNHEY and CDR2 is SVGAGI in the germline V gene. This CDR3 has 15 residues. DNA of the CDR3: TGTGCCAGCACGGCCCTTGGGACTGCTTCCTACGAGCAGTACTTC. Protein product: CASTALGTASYEQYF.

In DNA form, the CDR3 reads TGTGCCATCGCGGGGGGGCTCCATGAAAAACTGTTTTTT. Its translation is CAIAGGLHEKLFF. The rearrangement joins TRBV28 to TRBJ1-4; maybe TRBD1 (6 bases). CDR1 and CDR2 from the germline V gene are MDHEN and SYDVKM. Trimming removed 10 bases from V and 6 bases from J, with 15 bases in between. The CDR3 covers 13 residues.

The chain combines TRBV27 with TRBJ2-1; the D gene is possibly TRBD2 (6 bases). V was trimmed by 0 bases and J by 8 bases, leaving 14 bases between them. The CDR3 loop spans 15 amino acids. In germline, CDR1 is MNHEY, CDR2 SMNVEV (reference sequence). The CDR3 region has the DNA TGTGCCAGCAGTTTATCGCCTGTGGTAGCGGATGAGCAGTTCTTC. Protein: CASSLSPVVADEQFF.

In regard to this clone: One end of the junction varies from germline; a read error may be responsible. The V and J genes are TRBV3-1 (or the pseudogene TRBV3-2) and TRBJ1-6, with D tentatively TRBD1 (5 bases). Germline V gives CDR1 LGHDT, CDR2 YNNKEL (reference sequence). The CDR3 has 18 residues. The CDR3 loop reads CASSQEEGTERGPGPGAF. DNA of the CDR3: TGTGCCAGCAGCCAAGAAGAGGGGACTGAGCGGGGACCAGGCCCGGGAGCCTTT.

With regard to this clone: Different DNA sequences within this sample yield the same CDR3. This chain connects TRBV30 to TRBJ1-5; the D is unclear. Germline CDR1 reads GTSNPN; CDR2 reads SVGIG (reference sequence). The CDR3 runs to 13 residues. V dropped 2 bases and J dropped 5 bases, with 10 bases sitting between them. Here the CDR3 reads CAWSRGGDQPQHF. Written as DNA, the CDR3 is TGTGCCTGGAGTCGTGGCGGCGATCAGCCCCAGCATTTT.

The gene calls are TRBV11-2 and TRBJ2-7, with D possibly matching TRBD1 (5 bases). Germline lookup yields CDR1 SGHAT and CDR2 FQNNGV. The CDR3 contains 14 residues. Trimming took off 5 bases at V and 3 bases at J, with 14 bases between the two ends. The CDR3 reads CASSPGIRVYEQYF. CDR3 coding DNA: TGTGCCAGCAGCCCAGGGATACGGGTCTACGAGCAGTACTTC.

This clone was observed once. The rearrangement joins TRBV6-2 or TRBV6-3 to TRBJ2-1, with D perhaps TRBD1 (7 bases). Germline loops: CDR1 MNHEY, CDR2 SVGEGT. The CDR3 contains 16 residues. The V gene lost 5 bases and the J gene lost 0 bases, with 14 bases spanning the gap. The CDR3 is CASSRGTAGSYNEQFF. The CDR3 DNA sequence: TGTGCCAGCAGTCGCGGGACAGCCGGCTCCTACAATGAGCAGTTCTTC.

The chain uses TRBV14 and TRBJ2-7, with 7 bases fitting TRBD2. The CDR3 runs 16 residues. CDR1 SGHDN and CDR2 FVKESK come from the germline V gene. The ends lost 4 bases at V and 5 bases at J; junction bases unmatched: 14. The DNA for the CDR3 is TGTGCCAGCAGCCCCGGTGCGGGGGTGAGTAGGAACGAGCAGTACTTC. Translated: CASSPGAGVSRNEQYF.

The J gene is TRBJ2-1, the V gene TRBV15; D may be TRBD2 (5 bases). CDR1 is LNHNV and CDR2 is YYDKDF in the germline V gene (reference sequence). V lost 4 bases, J lost 0 bases, and 19 bases lay in between. CDR3 length equals 18 residues. In nucleotides, the CDR3 is TGTGCCACCAGCACTCCCCGGACCCGCGGGCGCTCCTACAATGAGCAGTTCTTC. As protein: CATSTPRTRGRSYNEQFF.

V and J are TRBV11-2 and TRBJ2-7; TRBD2 matches at 14 bases. Germline values: CDR1 SGHAT, CDR2 FQNNGV. CDR3 length: 16 amino acids. V was pared by 3 bases and J by 3 bases, with 4 bases of the junction left unmatched. The CDR3 loop is CASSLGLAGAGYEQYF. Here the CDR3 DNA reads TGTGCCAGCAGCTTGGGACTAGCGGGAGCGGGCTACGAGCAGTACTTC.

The J gene is TRBJ1-2, the V gene TRBV19, with D uncertain. Trimming stripped 1 base from V and 5 bases from J, with 11 bases between. Germline V gene sequence: CDR1 LNHDA, CDR2 SQIVND (reference sequence). The CDR3 runs 14 residues. For the CDR3, the DNA is TGTGCCAGTAGTATAGTCCACGGTTCGTATGGCTACACCTTC. Amino acids: CASSIVHGSYGYTF.

The V call is TRBV5-4, the J call TRBJ1-4; tentatively, D is TRBD1 (6 bases). This CDR3 has 16 amino acids. In germline, CDR1 is SGHNT, CDR2 YYREEE (reference sequence). Trimming removed 1 base from V and 6 bases from J, with 16 bases in between. CDR3 residues: CASSLNPTGPYEKLFF. DNA of the CDR3: TGTGCCAGCAGCTTGAATCCCACAGGGCCATATGAAAAACTGTTTTTT.

The rearrangement joins TRBV5-3 to TRBJ1-2; no clear D. TRBV5-3 is known as an ORF, though its function is uncertain. The CDR3 runs to 15 residues. The V and J ends lost 4 bases and 10 bases respectively, with 23 bases between them. In DNA form, the CDR3 reads TGTGCCAGAAGCCAACAAAGACTACCCTCTTGGGACTACACCTTC. Translating it yields CARSQQRLPSWDYTF.

The gene calls are TRBV5-1 and TRBJ2-5; D is perhaps TRBD2 (5 bases). CDR1 and CDR2 (germline): SGHRS, YFSETQ. The CDR3 covers 13 residues. V was shortened by 7 bases and J by 3 bases, with 13 bases between the two germline ends. The CDR3 sequence: CASRVSGKETQYF. CDR3 nucleotide sequence: TGCGCCAGCCGGGTGTCGGGGAAAGAGACCCAGTACTTC. Complete variable domain (other parts from reference TRBV5-1 and TRBJ2-5): KAGVTQTPRYLIKTRGQQVTLSCSPISGHRSVSWYQQTPGQGLQFLFEYFSETQRNKGNFPGRFSGRQFSNSRSEMNVSTLELGDSALYLCASRVSGKETQYFGPGTRLLVL.

This chain connects TRBV10-3 to TRBJ2-3; 11 positions agree with TRBD2. Germline V lookup: CDR1 ENHRY, CDR2 SYGVKD. CDR3 length equals 14 residues. Trimming removed 9 bases from V and 6 bases from J; junction bases left unmatched: 8. As DNA, the CDR3 is TGTGCCATTGGACTAGCGGGTGGCAGCGATACGCAGTATTTT. It codes for CAIGLAGGSDTQYF.

The chain links TRBV9 to TRBJ2-1; D not certain. The V gene's germline CDR1 is SGDLS and CDR2 YYNGEE. CDR3 length: 9 amino acids. The V end lost 8 bases, the J end lost 9 bases, and 6 bases lay between the germline ends. As DNA, the CDR3 is TGTGCCAGTGGGGTTGAGCAGTTCTTC. Translating gives CASGVEQFF.

This clone was recorded once. The chain employs TRBV29-1 and TRBJ1-2, with a weak D call TRBD1 (5 bases). Germline V CDR1 and CDR2: SQVTM, ANQGSEA. Between the trimmed V and J ends, which lost 3 bases and 6 bases, there was a span of 8 bases. This CDR3 is 11 amino acids long. The CDR3 bases are TGCAGCGTTGACCACAGGAATGGCTACACCTTC. Its protein is CSVDHRNGYTF.

Details on this clone: The sample carries other DNA sequences with the same CDR3. The chain combines TRBV5-4 with TRBJ2-3; D is ambiguous. Germline lookup yields CDR1 SGHNT and CDR2 YYREEE (reference sequence). The CDR3 length is 14 residues. Between the trimmed V and J ends, which lost 0 bases and 0 bases, there was a span of 5 bases. This chain's CDR3 is CASSLGGSTDTQYF. The CDR3 nucleotides read TGTGCCAGCAGCTTGGGCGGAAGCACAGATACGCAGTATTTT. Using reference TRBV5-4 and TRBJ2-3 for the parts outside the CDR3, the full variable domain is ETGVTQSPTHLIKTRGQQVTLRCSSQSGHNTVSWYQQALGQGPQFIFQYYREEENGRGNFPPRFSGLQFPNYSSELNVNALELDDSALYLCASSLGGSTDTQYFGPGTRLTVL.

The rearrangement joins TRBV7-9 to TRBJ2-7; D assignment may be TRBD1 or TRBD2 (5 bases each). Germline CDR1 SEHNR, CDR2 FQNEAQ (reference sequence). V was trimmed by 8 bases and J by 6 bases, leaving 17 bases between them. CDR3 length: 13 residues. For the CDR3, the DNA is TGTGCCAGCTCCACTGGGACGGGCCTCGAGCAGTACTTC. Protein product: CASSTGTGLEQYF.

The chain carries TRBV7-8 and TRBJ2-1; TRBD2 aligns across 9 bases. The J segment lost 5 bases and the V segment lost 4 bases, leaving 6 bases of the junction unmatched. The CDR3 loop spans 15 amino acids. CDR1 SGHVS and CDR2 FQNEAQ come from the germline V gene. CDR3 nucleotide sequence: TGTGCCAGCAGCTCATATAGCGGGAGTCACAATGAGCAGTTCTTC. Translating gives CASSSYSGSHNEQFF.

The chain combines TRBV19 with TRBJ1-5, with D possibly matching TRBD1 (6 bases). In germline, CDR1 is LNHDA, CDR2 SQIVND (reference sequence). V was cut by 4 bases and J by 0 bases, with 25 bases left in between. This CDR3 has 20 residues. Written as DNA, the CDR3 is TGTGCCAGTAGTAATGAAAGGGGGACACTAAGTCAATATAGCAATCAGCCCCAGCATTTT. Its translation: CASSNERGTLSQYSNQPQHF.

V usage is TRBV10-3 and J usage is TRBJ1-1; maybe TRBD1 (6 bases). Germline-derived CDR1 and CDR2 are ENHRY and SYGVKD. CDR3 length: 14 residues. Trimming shortened V by 6 bases and J by 6 bases, and 17 bases separated the two germline ends. CDR3 amino acids: CAIREGPSGAEAFF. The CDR3 DNA is TGTGCCATCAGGGAGGGTCCGTCAGGGGCTGAAGCTTTCTTT.

This chain uses TRBV29-1 with TRBJ2-1, with 7 positions matching TRBD1. The CDR3 spans 14 residues. Germline V CDR1 and CDR2: SQVTM, ANQGSEA. Trimming at V came to 6 bases and at J to 2 bases, leaving 7 bases not matched to a gene. The CDR3 is CSVAQGSPYNEQFF. As DNA, the CDR3 is TGCAGCGTCGCACAGGGGTCCCCCTACAATGAGCAGTTCTTC.

J is TRBJ1-2 and V is TRBV28; D unresolved. Between the trimmed V and J ends, which lost 6 bases and 8 bases, there was a span of 7 bases. CDR1 and CDR2 (germline): MDHEN, SYDVKM. The CDR3 has 10 residues. The CDR3 region has the DNA TGTGCCAGCAGAGCGGGGGGCTACACCTTC. As protein: CASRAGGYTF.

The gene calls are TRBV18 and TRBJ2-2; D is possibly TRBD2 (6 bases). The germline gives CDR1 KGHSH, CDR2 LQKENI. The CDR3 runs to 16 residues. Trimming removed 1 base from V and 1 base from J, with 10 bases in between. The CDR3 protein is CASSPRRAGNTGELFF. In DNA form, the CDR3 reads TGTGCCAGCTCACCACGGAGGGCAGGGAACACCGGGGAGCTGTTTTTT.